Included here is one TCR beta chain sequence, with context. The data belong to a study of T cells after somatic rescue of genetic block. The CDR3 runs to 14 residues. The V gene's germline CDR1 is SGHRS and CDR2 YFSETQ. J was trimmed by 6 bases and V by 5 bases; bases with no gene match: 8. The method was immunoSEQ multiplex PCR; TCRdb's version includes in-frame clones alone and lacks a portion of them. The table records under 150,000 clones, over 80% of them present only once. The chain recombines TRBV5-1 with TRBJ2-7, with 10 bases matching TRBD2. The sequenced sample consisted of peripheral blood mononuclear cells (PBMCs). This clonotype was sampled from a woman under 30. CDR3 DNA: TGCGCCAGCAGTTCCCTAGCGGGGGCACGCGAGCAGTACTTC. Amino acid sequence: CASSSLAGAREQYF.